Following are 20 T cell receptor beta chains from one sample sequenced in a study of regulatory T cells in long-lasting Graves disease (dated by TCRdb to the early 2020s). What the time point label conveys for this sample: newly diagnosed GD, antithyroid drugs for less than 3 months. RNA was extracted from PBMCs in TRIzol for both TCR sequencing and RNA sequencing. Receptors were amplified or captured by multiplex PCR. The instrument given in TCRdb is Illumina HiSeq 4000. iRepertoire HTBI primers and Arm-PCR amplification of CDR3 regions were used to construct TCR beta libraries. In TCRdb, the public reads were trimmed at Q25 with fastp and aligned with MiXCR, with productive beta chains retained. Every distinct CDR3 protein forms one entry, paired with its most common genes and DNA. A total of hundreds of thousands of distinct CDR3 sequences appear in this sample, about 12% of them only once. The ten largest clones represent around 10% of the sample.

This sample was shared with a second study, whose subject was T cells in Graves' hyperthyroidism and ophthalmopathy.

The source was peripheral blood mononuclear cells (PBMCs), collected at new diagnosis, from a patient treated with antithyroid drugs. These TCRs come from a woman under 40 with Graves disease. Donor details come from another sample of the same person, matched by shared clones.

In its sample, this clonotype was seen many times. The chain employs TRBV6-2 or TRBV6-3 and TRBJ2-1; TRBD2 aligns across 8 bases. The junction had 3 bases not matched to a gene; V was cut back by 0 bases and J by 2 bases. The CDR3 is made up of 16 amino acids. Germline lookup yields CDR1 MNHEY and CDR2 SVGEGT. CDR3: CASSYSTSDAYNEQFF. In nucleotides, the CDR3 is TGTGCCAGCAGTTACTCGACTAGCGACGCCTACAATGAGCAGTTCTTC.

Only a few counts were recorded for this clonotype. The chain carries TRBV6-1 and TRBJ2-1, with 7 bases fitting TRBD2. Trimming took 3 bases from V and 4 from J; bases not matched to a gene: 0. Germline V gene lookup returns CDR1 MNHNS and CDR2 SASEGT. The CDR3 length is 13 residues. The DNA of the CDR3 is TGTGCCAGCAGTGACGGGAGGTACAATGAGCAGTTCTTC. Its protein product is CASSDGRYNEQFF.

This clonotype was detected many times. The V call is TRBV29-1, the J call TRBJ1-1; TRBD1 might be the D (6 bases). The CDR3 totals 10 residues. CDR1 is SQVTM and CDR2 is ANQGSEA in the germline V gene. V shed 4 bases and J shed 7 bases, with 7 bases lying between them. CDR3 amino acids: CSVADSEAFF. The CDR3 DNA reads TGCAGCGTTGCGGACAGTGAAGCTTTCTTT. The full variable domain, in which reference TRBV29-1 and TRBJ1-1 provide the parts outside the CDR3, is SAVISQKPSRDICQRGTSLTIQCQVDSQVTMMFWYRQQPGQSLTLIATANQGSEATYESGFVIDKFPISRPNLTFSTLTVSNMSPEDSSIYLCSVADSEAFFGQGTRLTVV.

This clonotype showed up many times. V is TRBV28 and J is TRBJ2-7; the D is unclear. Germline V gene lookup returns CDR1 MDHEN and CDR2 SYDVKM. The V and J ends lost 3 bases and 0 bases respectively, with 9 bases between them. CDR3 length: 14 residues. The CDR3 spells CASSFITASYEQYF. The CDR3 bases are TGTGCCAGCAGTTTCATTACAGCCTCCTACGAGCAGTACTTC. The full variable domain, rest sourced from reference TRBV28 and TRBJ2-7, is DVKVTQSSRYLVKRTGEKVFLECVQDMDHENMFWYRQDPGLGLRLIYFSYDVKMKEKGDIPEGYSVSREKKERFSLILESASTNQTSMYLCASSFITASYEQYFGPGTRLTVT.

This clonotype was counted ten times or more. The chain links TRBV3-1 to TRBJ2-2; no reliable D call. Looked up from germline, CDR1 is LGHDT and CDR2 is YNNKEL (reference sequence). The CDR3 has 14 amino acids. V was cut by 3 bases and J by 2 bases, with 7 bases left in between. CDR3 nucleotide sequence: TGTGCCAGCAGCCACAACTATAACACCGGGGAGCTGTTTTTT. It is translated as CASSHNYNTGELFF. Full variable domain (remainder filled in from reference TRBV3-1 and TRBJ2-2): DTAVSQTPKYLVTQMGNDKSIKCEQNLGHDTMYWYKQDSKKFLKIMFSYNNKELIINETVPNRFSPKSPDKAHLNLHINSLELGDSAVYFCASSHNYNTGELFFGEGSRLTVL.

This clonotype was counted only a few times. The V gene is TRBV12-3 or TRBV12-4, the J gene TRBJ2-7; D uncertain. This CDR3 is built from 13 residues. The CDR3 coding sequence is TGTGCCAGCAGTTTTACCCCGGGTGGGCCCCCCTCCGTC. It translates to CASSFTPGGPPSV.

This clonotype came up many times. This chain joins TRBV18 and TRBJ1-3; D gene ambiguous. Trimming removed 6 bases from V and 4 bases from J, with 4 bases in between. Germline lookup yields CDR1 KGHSH and CDR2 LQKENI. This CDR3 is 11 amino acids long. DNA for the CDR3: TGTGCCAGCTCCGGAGGAAACACCATATATTTT. This sequence encodes CASSGGNTIYF. The complete variable domain, with remaining parts taken from reference TRBV18 and TRBJ1-3, reads NAGVMQNPRHLVRRRGQEARLRCSPMKGHSHVYWYRQLPEEGLKFMVYLQKENIIDESGMPKERFSAEFPKEGPSILRIQQVVRGDSAAYFCASSGGNTIYFGEGSWLTVV.

In this sample, this clonotype turned up many times. One junction end disagrees with the germline gene, perhaps due to a read error. The chain uses TRBV20-1 and TRBJ2-1; tentative D call: TRBD2 (6 bases). This CDR3 is built from 15 residues. Per the germline V gene, CDR1 is DFQATT and CDR2 is SNEGSKA (reference sequence). For the CDR3, the DNA is TGCAGTGCTAGAGGGGGGACGGGAGTGGCCAATGAGCAATTCTTC. Its protein is CSARGGTGVANEQFF.

This clonotype came up many times. V is TRBV30 and J is TRBJ2-2; D perhaps matches TRBD2 (5 bases). Germline CDR1 and CDR2: GTSNPN and SVGIG (reference sequence). V was clipped by 2 bases and J by 6 bases, with 13 bases between them. The CDR3 is made up of 14 amino acids. CDR3: CAWSWILRAGELFF. The CDR3 region has the DNA TGTGCCTGGAGTTGGATATTGAGGGCCGGGGAGCTGTTTTTT.

The J gene is TRBJ1-5, the V gene TRBV10-3; TRBD1 is a possible D gene (6 bases). V was pared by 2 bases and J by 7 bases, with 12 bases between. The germline V gene encodes CDR1 ENHRY and CDR2 SYGVKD. The length of the CDR3 is 14 residues. CDR3 residues: CAISEGRGGQPQHF. CDR3 nucleotides: TGTGCCATCAGTGAGGGCAGGGGAGGGCAGCCCCAGCATTTT.

This clonotype was counted only a few times. The chain joins TRBV24-1 to TRBJ2-5; D is possibly TRBD1 or TRBD2 (6 bases each). V lost 3 bases to trimming and J lost 5 bases, with 12 bases between them. CDR3 size: 14 residues. Germline values: CDR1 KGHDR, CDR2 SFDVKD. CDR3 residues: CATSDPGGLETQYF. The CDR3 DNA is TGTGCCACCAGTGATCCCGGGGGCTTGGAGACCCAGTACTTC.

At least ten counts were recorded for this clonotype. DNA for the CDR3: TGTGCCAGCAGCCTCCACAGACCGGGACTAGTTGGAGGGGGCGGGGAGCTGTTTTTT. Protein product: CASSLHRPGLVGGGGELFF. The J gene is TRBJ2-2, the V gene TRBV7-3; 8 bases fit TRBD2. The germline CDR1 and CDR2 sequences are SGHTA and FQGTGA. The CDR3 length is 19 residues. The V gene end was trimmed by 5 bases and the J gene end by 7 bases; junction bases not matched to a gene: 21.

This clonotype has at least ten counts. V usage is TRBV20-1 and J usage is TRBJ1-2; 11 bases are a match to TRBD1. Germline CDR1 DFQATT, CDR2 SNEGSKA (reference sequence). There are 15 residues in the CDR3. J was trimmed by 8 bases and V by 3 bases; bases with no gene match: 11. CDR3 DNA: TGCAGTGCTAGGCCTCGGACAGGGGGCCGGTTCGGCTACACCTTC. This codes for CSARPRTGGRFGYTF.

This clonotype has only a few counts. The rearrangement joins TRBV18 to TRBJ2-7, with 8 bases identical to TRBD1. The CDR3 extends over 14 amino acids. CDR1 and CDR2 (germline): KGHSH, LQKENI. Trimming removed 3 bases from V and 4 bases from J; junction bases left unmatched: 5. The CDR3 DNA is TGTGCCAGCTCACCGACTGGACAGGGTTACGAGCAGTACTTC. Encoded protein: CASSPTGQGYEQYF. The whole variable domain, remainder taken from reference TRBV18 and TRBJ2-7, is NAGVMQNPRHLVRRRGQEARLRCSPMKGHSHVYWYRQLPEEGLKFMVYLQKENIIDESGMPKERFSAEFPKEGPSILRIQQVVRGDSAAYFCASSPTGQGYEQYFGPGTRLTVT.

Ten or more counts support this clonotype. The chain employs TRBV29-1 and TRBJ2-3; 9 nucleotides line up with TRBD1. This CDR3 has 15 residues. Germline trimming cut 6 bases from V and 2 bases from J; bases unmatched to any gene: 9. Germline V lookup: CDR1 SQVTM, CDR2 ANQGSEA. The CDR3 reads CSVGTGGAFTDTQYF. The CDR3 DNA reads as TGCAGCGTGGGTACAGGGGGCGCCTTCACAGATACGCAGTATTTT.

This clonotype was seen ten or more times. The chain is built from TRBV12-3 or TRBV12-4 and TRBJ2-3, with D perhaps assigned TRBD1 or TRBD2 (5 bases each). V was clipped by 6 bases and J by 2 bases, with 15 bases between them. The CDR3 is 15 residues long. The CDR3 bases are TGTGCCAGCAGCCTAGGACTTGGGGCCACAGATACGCAGTATTTT. This sequence encodes CASSLGLGATDTQYF.

This clonotype was counted ten times or more. The V and J genes are TRBV7-9 and TRBJ2-1; D may match TRBD1 or TRBD2 (5 bases each). Germline values: CDR1 SEHNR, CDR2 FQNEAQ (reference sequence). V was cut by 5 bases and J by 2 bases, with 19 bases left in between. The CDR3 spans 17 residues. The CDR3 DNA reads as TGTGCCAGCAGCCTCTCCCCGATCGGGGCCGCCTACAATGAGCAGTTCTTC. It encodes CASSLSPIGAAYNEQFF.

There are many counts of this clonotype. V gene TRBV7-8 combines with J gene TRBJ1-4; 10 nucleotides align to TRBD1. The CDR3 consists of 16 residues. Germline CDR1 reads SGHVS; CDR2 reads FQNEAQ. V trimming: 5 bases; J trimming: 3 bases; junction bases outside the gene matches: 6. In DNA form, the CDR3 reads TGTGCCAGCAGCCCGGGACAGGGGCTATCTAATGAAAAACTGTTTTTT. This sequence encodes CASSPGQGLSNEKLFF.

This clonotype appeared many times. This rearrangement joins TRBV10-2 to TRBJ2-2; 12 nucleotides match TRBD2. With V trimmed by 6 bases and J by 3 bases, 14 bases remained unmatched. Germline CDR1 and CDR2: WSHSY and SAAADI. This CDR3 has 19 residues. CDR3 bases: TGCGCCAGCAGCCTATTGCACCTAGCGGGAGGGCCATACACCGGGGAGCTGTTTTTT. It specifies CASSLLHLAGGPYTGELFF.

The chain joins TRBV5-1 to TRBJ2-5; D is unresolved. Deletions cut 0 bases from V and 4 bases from J, with 16 bases between. CDR3 length equals 16 residues. Germline values: CDR1 SGHRS, CDR2 YFSETQ. Here the CDR3 reads CASSLGAMALGETQYF. CDR3 nucleotide sequence: TGCGCCAGCAGCTTGGGGGCTATGGCCCTGGGAGAGACCCAGTACTTC.